This T cell receptor beta chain was recorded in a study of siplizumab effects on memory and regulatory T cells. Study-level findings and limits: Roughly 75-96% of proliferating CD4+ or CD8+ clones lacked an assignable naive or memory phenotype. The authors did not confirm suppressive function in proliferating Tregs from siplizumab cultures.

Generated by immunoSEQ multiplex PCR, the TCRdb table keeps only in-frame clones and is missing some. In the table there are some 90,000 clones, about 90% of which are singletons. The V and J ends lost 5 bases and 2 bases, in that order; junction bases with no gene match: 7. Germline CDR1 SGHTA, CDR2 FQGNSA. The length of the CDR3 is 15 residues. In regard to this clone: Its antigen is unidentified.

The receptor was derived from a human donor in good health. Sequences were obtained from CD4+ T cells sorted from blood. The chain employs TRBV7-2 and TRBJ1-1, with TRBD1 identical over 8 bases. CDR3 DNA sequence: TGTGCCAGCAGCCATCCCAGGGGGCGTAACACTGAAGCTTTCTTT. Residues: CASSHPRGRNTEAFF.